This record looks at one TCR beta chain sequence and its context. Sequenced by immunoSEQ multiplex PCR; TCRdb stores in-frame clones only, minus some. The sample includes approximately 320,000 clones, less than 85% of them seen just once. The entry originates in a study of shared clonotypes between healthy human individuals. The CDR3 covers 13 residues. V was trimmed by 2 bases and J by 7 bases, leaving 9 bases between them. Germline-derived CDR1 and CDR2 are SGHAT and FQNNGV. The sequence was obtained from a man younger than 45 in good health. What was sequenced was memory CD4+ T cells sorted from blood. The subset denotes: CD45RA-negative fraction. The chain links TRBV11-2 to TRBJ2-1; D remains ambiguous. The CDR3 DNA follows: TGTGCCAGCAGCTTATCATCCCCGAATGAGCAGTTCTTC. Its translation: CASSLSSPNEQFF.